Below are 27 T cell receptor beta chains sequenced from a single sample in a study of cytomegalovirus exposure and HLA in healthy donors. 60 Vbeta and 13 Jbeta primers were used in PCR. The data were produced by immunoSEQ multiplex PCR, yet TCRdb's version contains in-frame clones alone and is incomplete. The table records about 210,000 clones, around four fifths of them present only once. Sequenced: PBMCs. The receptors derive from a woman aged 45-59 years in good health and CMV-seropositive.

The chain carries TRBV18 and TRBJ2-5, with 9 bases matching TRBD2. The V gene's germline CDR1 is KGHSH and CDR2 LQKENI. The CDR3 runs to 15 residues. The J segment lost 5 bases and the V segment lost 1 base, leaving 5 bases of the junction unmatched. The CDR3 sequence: CASSPLASGVETQYF. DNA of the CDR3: TGTGCCAGCTCACCACTGGCTAGCGGGGTGGAGACCCAGTACTTC.

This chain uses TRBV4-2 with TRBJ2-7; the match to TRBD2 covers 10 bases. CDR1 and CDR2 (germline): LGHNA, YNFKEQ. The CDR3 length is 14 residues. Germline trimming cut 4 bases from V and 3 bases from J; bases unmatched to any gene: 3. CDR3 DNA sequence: TGTGCCAGCAGCCCGGGACTAGCGAGCTACGAGCAGTACTTC. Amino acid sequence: CASSPGLASYEQYF.

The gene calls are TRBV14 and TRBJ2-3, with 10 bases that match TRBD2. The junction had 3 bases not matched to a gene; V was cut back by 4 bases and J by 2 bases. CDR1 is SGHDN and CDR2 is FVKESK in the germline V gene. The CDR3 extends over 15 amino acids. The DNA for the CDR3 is TGTGCCAGCAGCCTTGGGACTAGCGTCACAGATACGCAGTATTTT. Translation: CASSLGTSVTDTQYF.

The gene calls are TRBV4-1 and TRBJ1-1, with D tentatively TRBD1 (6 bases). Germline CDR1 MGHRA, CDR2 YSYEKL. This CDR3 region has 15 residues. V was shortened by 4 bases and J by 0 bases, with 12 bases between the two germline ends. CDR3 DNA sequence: TGCGCCAGCAGCCCCCGGACAGTATTGAACACTGAAGCTTTCTTT. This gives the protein CASSPRTVLNTEAFF.

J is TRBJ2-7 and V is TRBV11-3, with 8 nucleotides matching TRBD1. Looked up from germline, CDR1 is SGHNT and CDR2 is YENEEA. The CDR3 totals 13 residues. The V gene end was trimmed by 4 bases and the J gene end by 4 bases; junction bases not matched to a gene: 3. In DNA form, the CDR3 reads TGTGCCAGCAGCTCTGGACAGGGTTACGAGCAGTACTTC. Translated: CASSSGQGYEQYF.

The CDR3 bases are TGTGCCAGCACCTACAGGGAGAACTCCTACGAGCAGTACTTC. Translation gives CASTYRENSYEQYF. The chain links TRBV28 to TRBJ2-7; the D gene is possibly TRBD1 (6 bases). Germline V lookup: CDR1 MDHEN, CDR2 SYDVKM. The CDR3 runs to 14 residues. Between the trimmed V and J ends, which lost 7 bases and 0 bases, there was a span of 13 bases.

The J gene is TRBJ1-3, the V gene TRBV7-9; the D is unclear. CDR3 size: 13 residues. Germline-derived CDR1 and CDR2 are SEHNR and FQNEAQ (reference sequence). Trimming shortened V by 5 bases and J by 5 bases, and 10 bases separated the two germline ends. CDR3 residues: CASSAEGRNTIYF. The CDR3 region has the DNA TGTGCCAGCAGCGCAGAGGGCAGAAACACCATATATTTT.

CDR3 amino acids: CASSLSGEETQYF. The CDR3 DNA reads TGTGCCAGCAGCTTATCCGGGGAAGAGACCCAGTACTTC. The chain couples TRBV7-9 to TRBJ2-5, with D maybe TRBD2 (5 bases). The ends were cut back, 2 bases at V and 3 bases at J, with 7 bases in the middle. CDR3 length equals 13 residues. The germline CDR1 and CDR2 sequences are SEHNR and FQNEAQ (reference sequence).

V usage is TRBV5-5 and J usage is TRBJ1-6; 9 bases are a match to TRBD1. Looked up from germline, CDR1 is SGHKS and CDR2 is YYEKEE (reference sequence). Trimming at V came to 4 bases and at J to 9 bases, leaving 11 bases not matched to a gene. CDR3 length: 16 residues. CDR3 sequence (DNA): TGTGCCAGCAGCCGGGACAGGGCTCGGAGTAGTTCACCCCTCCACTTT. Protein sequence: CASSRDRARSSSPLHF.

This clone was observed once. The CDR3, as DNA: TGCGCCAGCAGCTTACAGGACAGGGAAAATGAAGCTTTCTTT. This sequence encodes CASSLQDRENEAFF. The rearrangement uses TRBV5-1 and TRBJ1-1, with 8 bases identical to TRBD1. The CDR3 runs 14 residues. In germline, CDR1 is SGHRS, CDR2 YFSETQ. J gave up 7 bases and V 2 bases, and 7 bases lay outside the gene matches.

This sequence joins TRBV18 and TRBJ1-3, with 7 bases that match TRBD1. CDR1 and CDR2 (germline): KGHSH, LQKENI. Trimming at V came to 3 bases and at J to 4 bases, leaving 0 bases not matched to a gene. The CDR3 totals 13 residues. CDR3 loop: CASSPGQGNTIYF. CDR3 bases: TGTGCCAGCTCACCGGGACAGGGAAACACCATATATTTT.

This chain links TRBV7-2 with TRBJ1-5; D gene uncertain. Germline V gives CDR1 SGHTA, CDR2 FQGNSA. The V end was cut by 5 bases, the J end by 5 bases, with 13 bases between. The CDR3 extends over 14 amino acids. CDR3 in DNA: TGTGCCAGCAGCCCCGGGCTGGACTATCAGCCCCAGCATTTT. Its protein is CASSPGLDYQPQHF.

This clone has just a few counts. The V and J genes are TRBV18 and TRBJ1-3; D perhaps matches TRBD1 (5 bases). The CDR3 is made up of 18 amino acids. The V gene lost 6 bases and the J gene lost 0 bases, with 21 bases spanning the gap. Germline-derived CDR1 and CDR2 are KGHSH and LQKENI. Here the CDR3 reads CASSQNRWQPSSGNTIYF. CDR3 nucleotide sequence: TGTGCCAGCTCGCAAAACAGGTGGCAGCCGAGCTCTGGAAACACCATATATTTT.

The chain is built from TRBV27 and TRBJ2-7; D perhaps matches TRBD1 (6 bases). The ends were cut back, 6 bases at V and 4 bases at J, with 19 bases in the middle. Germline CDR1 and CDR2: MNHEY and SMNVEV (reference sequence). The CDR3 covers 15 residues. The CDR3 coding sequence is TGTGCCAGCAGCCCTTATACAGGGTGGAGTTACGAGCAGTACTTC. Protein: CASSPYTGWSYEQYF.

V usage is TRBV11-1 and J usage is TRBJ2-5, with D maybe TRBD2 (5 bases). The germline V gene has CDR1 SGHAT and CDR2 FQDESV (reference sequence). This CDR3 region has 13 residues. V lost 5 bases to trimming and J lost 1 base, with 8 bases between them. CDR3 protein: CASSRGSQETQYF. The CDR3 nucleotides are TGTGCCAGCAGCCGAGGGAGCCAAGAGACCCAGTACTTC. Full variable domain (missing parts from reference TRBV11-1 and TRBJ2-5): EAEVAQSPRYKITEKSQAVAFWCDPISGHATLYWYRQILGQGPELLVQFQDESVVDDSQLPKDRFSAERLKGVDSTLKIQPAELGDSAMYLCASSRGSQETQYFGPGTRLLVL.

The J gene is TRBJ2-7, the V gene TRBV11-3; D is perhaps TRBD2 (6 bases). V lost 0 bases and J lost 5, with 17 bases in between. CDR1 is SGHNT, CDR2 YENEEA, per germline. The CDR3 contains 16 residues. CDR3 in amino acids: CASSLDALAGYDEQYF. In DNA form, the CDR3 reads TGTGCCAGCAGCTTAGACGCGCTGGCGGGATATGACGAGCAGTACTTC. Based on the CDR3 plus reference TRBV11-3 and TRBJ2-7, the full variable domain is EAGVVQSPRYKIIEKKQPVAFWCNPISGHNTLYWYLQNLGQGPELLIRYENEEAVDDSQLPKDRFSAERLKGVDSTLKIQPAELGDSAVYLCASSLDALAGYDEQYFGPGTRLTVT.

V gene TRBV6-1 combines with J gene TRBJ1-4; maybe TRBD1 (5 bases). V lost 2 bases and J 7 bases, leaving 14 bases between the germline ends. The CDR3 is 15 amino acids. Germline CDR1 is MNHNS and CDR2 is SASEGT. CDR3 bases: TGTGCCAGCAGTGAACAGGCAGGGTCGGGTGAAAAACTGTTTTTT. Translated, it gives CASSEQAGSGEKLFF.

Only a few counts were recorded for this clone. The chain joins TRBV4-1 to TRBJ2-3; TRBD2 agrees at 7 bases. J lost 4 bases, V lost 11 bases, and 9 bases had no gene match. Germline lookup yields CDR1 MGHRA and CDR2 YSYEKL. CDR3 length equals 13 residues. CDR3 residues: CASGEGYSDTQYF. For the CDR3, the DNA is TGCGCCTCCGGGGAGGGATATTCAGATACGCAGTATTTT.

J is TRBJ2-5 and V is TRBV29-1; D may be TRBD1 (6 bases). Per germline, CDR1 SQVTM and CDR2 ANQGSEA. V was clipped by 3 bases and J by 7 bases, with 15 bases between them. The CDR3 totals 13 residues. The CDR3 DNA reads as TGCAGCGTTGACGCAGGGGCCTTTTGGACCCAGTACTTC. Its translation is CSVDAGAFWTQYF.

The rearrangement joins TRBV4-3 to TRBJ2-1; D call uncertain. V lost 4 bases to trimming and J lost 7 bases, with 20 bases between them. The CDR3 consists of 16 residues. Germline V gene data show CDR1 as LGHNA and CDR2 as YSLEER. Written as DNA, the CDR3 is TGCGCCAGCAGCCGGGTGGGCGTGGGTGTAACAAATGAGCAGTTCTTC. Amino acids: CASSRVGVGVTNEQFF.

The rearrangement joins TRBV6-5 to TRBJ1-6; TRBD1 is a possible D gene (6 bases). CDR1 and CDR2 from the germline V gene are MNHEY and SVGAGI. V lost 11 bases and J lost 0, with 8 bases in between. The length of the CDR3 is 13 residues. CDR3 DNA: TGTGCCGAGGGGGACTCCTATAATTCACCCCTCCACTTT. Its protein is CAEGDSYNSPLHF.

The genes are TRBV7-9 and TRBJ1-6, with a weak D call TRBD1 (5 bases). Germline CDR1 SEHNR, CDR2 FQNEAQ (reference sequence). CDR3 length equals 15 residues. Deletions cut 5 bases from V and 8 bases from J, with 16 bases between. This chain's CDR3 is CASSPARAEDSPLHF. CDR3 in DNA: TGTGCCAGCAGCCCTGCCAGGGCTGAAGATTCACCCCTCCACTTT.

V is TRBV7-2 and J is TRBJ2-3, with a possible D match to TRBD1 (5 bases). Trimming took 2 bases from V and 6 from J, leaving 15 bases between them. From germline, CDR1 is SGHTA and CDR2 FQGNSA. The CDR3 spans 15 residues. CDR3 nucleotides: TGTGCCAGCAGCTTATTTGGGCAGGGTTTGGATACGCAGTATTTT. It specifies CASSLFGQGLDTQYF.

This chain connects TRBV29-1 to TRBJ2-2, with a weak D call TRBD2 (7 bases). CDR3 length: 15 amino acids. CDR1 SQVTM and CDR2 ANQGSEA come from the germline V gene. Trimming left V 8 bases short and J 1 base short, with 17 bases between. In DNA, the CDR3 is TGCAGCTCCCTGTGGGGGGGCGGGAACACCGGGGAGCTGTTTTTT. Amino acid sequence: CSSLWGGGNTGELFF.

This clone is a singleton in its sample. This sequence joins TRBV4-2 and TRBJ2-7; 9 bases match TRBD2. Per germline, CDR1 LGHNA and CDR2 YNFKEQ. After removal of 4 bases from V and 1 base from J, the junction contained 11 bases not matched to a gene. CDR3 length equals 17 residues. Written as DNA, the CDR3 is TGTGCCAGCAGCCCCTTGGGACGCGGGGGGGGTTCCTACGAGCAGTACTTC. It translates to CASSPLGRGGGSYEQYF.

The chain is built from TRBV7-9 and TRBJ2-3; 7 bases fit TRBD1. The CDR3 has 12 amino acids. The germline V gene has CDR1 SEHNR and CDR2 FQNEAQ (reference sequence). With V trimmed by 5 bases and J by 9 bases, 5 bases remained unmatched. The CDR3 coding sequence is TGTGCCAGCAGCCCCGGACAGGAGACGCAGTATTTT. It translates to CASSPGQETQYF.

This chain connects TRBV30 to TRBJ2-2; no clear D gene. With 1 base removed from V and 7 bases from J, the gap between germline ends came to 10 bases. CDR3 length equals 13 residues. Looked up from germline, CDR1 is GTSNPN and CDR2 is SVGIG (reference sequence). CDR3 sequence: CAWSGLYLGELFF. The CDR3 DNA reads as TGTGCCTGGAGTGGACTCTATCTCGGGGAGCTGTTTTTT.